A selection of T cell receptor beta chains follows, all from one sample in a study of cytomegalovirus exposure and HLA in healthy donors. Using immunoSEQ multiplex PCR, the repertoire was profiled, and TCRdb retains in-frame clones only, with some absent. Among some 150,000 clones listed, 70% to 80% were seen once. The specimen was PBMCs. Source of these receptors: a woman in her forties in good health and CMV-seronegative. The CDR3 runs from the conserved cysteine through the conserved F or W. D genes are given only for firm matches. The size field is filled for only some rows; it gives once, few, many or a size class.

cdr3_aa cdr3_nt j_call v_call clone_size d_call
CASSIGEGLNYEQYF TGTGCCAGTAGTATAGGTGAGGGACTAAACTACGAGCAGTACTTC TRBJ2-7 TRBV19 NA TRBD2
CASSFIGVGTDTQYF TGTGCCAGCAGTTTCATAGGGGTGGGGACAGATACGCAGTATTTT TRBJ2-3 TRBV27 NA NA
CASLAPGVTEAFF TGTGCCAGTCTGGCTCCAGGGGTTACTGAAGCTTTCTTT TRBJ1-1 TRBV2 NA NA
CASSPGTASGNTIYF TGCGCCAGCAGTCCCGGGACAGCCTCTGGAAACACCATATATTTT TRBJ1-3 TRBV4-1 NA TRBD1
CASSQDRTASYEQYF TGTGCCAGCAGCCAAGATCGGACAGCGAGCTACGAGCAGTACTTC TRBJ2-7 TRBV4-2 NA NA
CASYRGQAYEQYF TGTGCCTCATACAGGGGGCAGGCGTACGAGCAGTACTTC TRBJ2-7 TRBV30 NA TRBD1
CATSYQPQHF TGTGCCACTTCGTATCAGCCCCAGCATTTT TRBJ1-5 TRBV6-1 NA NA
CASSEGRDTEAFF TGTGCCAGCTCCGAGGGAAGAGACACTGAAGCTTTCTTT TRBJ1-1 TRBV18 NA NA
CASSRLAGMYQETQYF TGTGCCAGCAGCCGACTAGCGGGGATGTACCAAGAGACCCAGTACTTC TRBJ2-5 TRBV2 NA TRBD2
CASTEQGANYGYTF TGTGCCAGCACAGAACAGGGGGCGAACTATGGCTACACCTTC TRBJ1-2 TRBV2 few TRBD1
CASSPGGGVTYEQYF TGTGCCAGCTCCCCTGGCGGGGGCGTTACCTACGAGCAGTACTTC TRBJ2-7 TRBV27 once NA
CASRPEAYRDYNEQFF TGTGCCAGTAGACCGGAAGCGTATCGTGACTACAATGAGCAGTTCTTC TRBJ2-1 TRBV19 NA NA
CASSRQPLYGYTF TGTGCCAGCAGTCGACAGCCGTTATATGGCTACACCTTC TRBJ1-2 TRBV28 NA NA
CASSTGRISTDTQYF TGTGCCAGTAGTACAGGGCGTATAAGCACAGATACGCAGTATTTT TRBJ2-3 TRBV19 NA NA
CAISGILGGEAFF TGTGCCATCAGTGGTATCTTGGGAGGTGAAGCTTTCTTT TRBJ1-1 TRBV10-3 NA NA
CASSVPGDTNYGYTF TGCGCCAGCAGTGTGCCAGGGGATACTAACTATGGCTACACCTTC TRBJ1-2 TRBV10-2 NA NA
CASSTDRVDEQYF TGTGCCAGCAGCACGGACAGGGTGGACGAGCAGTACTTC TRBJ2-7 TRBV5-4 once TRBD1
CASSLPIGGRTGGNTEAFF TGTGCCAGCAGCTTACCCATCGGCGGCCGGACAGGGGGGAACACTGAAGCTTTCTTT TRBJ1-1 TRBV5-4 once TRBD1
CASSLVGGSTDTQYF TGCGCCAGCAGCTTGGTCGGGGGGAGCACAGATACGCAGTATTTT TRBJ2-3 TRBV5-1 NA TRBD2
CASNLVNSPLHF TGTGCCAGCAATCTAGTGAATTCACCCCTCCACTTT TRBJ1-6 TRBV6-1 NA NA
CASSLQRGYTF TGTGCCAGCAGCCTTCAGCGGGGCTACACCTTC TRBJ1-2 TRBV5-6 NA NA
CASRGGFVGTQYF TGTGCCAGCCGTGGGGGGTTTGTAGGGACCCAGTACTTC TRBJ2-5 TRBV7-2 NA NA
CASSYQQGFYGYTF TGTGCCAGCAGCTACCAACAGGGGTTCTATGGCTACACCTTC TRBJ1-2 TRBV28 few TRBD1
CASSLQGRGSYEQYF TGCGCCAGCAGCCTCCAAGGGAGGGGAAGCTACGAGCAGTACTTC TRBJ2-7 TRBV4-1 NA TRBD2
CASSLVLGDTGELFF TGTGCCAGCAGCTTAGTGTTAGGGGACACCGGGGAGCTGTTTTTT TRBJ2-2 TRBV7-9 NA NA
CASSFTREQYF TGTGCCAGCAGCTTTACTCGCGAGCAGTACTTC TRBJ2-7 TRBV7-2 NA NA
CASSTGTDYEKLFF TGTGCCAGCAGCACCGGGACAGATTATGAAAAACTGTTTTTT TRBJ1-4 TRBV5-4 NA TRBD1
CASSSGGAYSNQPQHF TGTGCCAGCAGTTCGGGGGGCGCTTATAGCAATCAGCCCCAGCATTTT TRBJ1-5 TRBV27 NA NA
CASSLGGDLSYEQYF TGCGCCAGCAGCTTGGGGGGAGATCTGAGCTACGAGCAGTACTTC TRBJ2-7 TRBV5-1 NA NA
CASSVGGGTGVPQPQHF TGTGCCAGCAGCGTAGGGGGGGGGACAGGGGTTCCTCAGCCCCAGCATTTT TRBJ1-5 TRBV9 NA TRBD1
CASSRGTANTGELFF TGTGCCAGCAGTCGAGGGACAGCGAACACCGGGGAGCTGTTTTTT TRBJ2-2 TRBV2 NA TRBD1
CASSLGRGRVSQYF TGTGCCAGCAGCTTGGGCAGGGGGCGCGTATCCCAGTACTTC TRBJ2-5 TRBV5-6 NA TRBD1
CAISGSGDYGYTF TGTGCCATCAGTGGGTCAGGGGACTATGGCTACACCTTC TRBJ1-2 TRBV10-3 NA NA
CASSLEFTGPTHYEQYF TGCGCCAGCAGCTTAGAGTTTACAGGGCCAACGCACTACGAGCAGTACTTC TRBJ2-7 TRBV5-1 NA NA
CASSGSSERVINSPLHF TGTGCCAGTAGTGGCTCGTCGGAGAGGGTAATTAATTCACCCCTCCACTTT TRBJ1-6 TRBV19 NA NA
CASSQPGTGLGYTF TGCGCCAGCAGCCAACCAGGGACAGGGCTAGGCTACACCTTC TRBJ1-2 TRBV4-1 few TRBD1
CASSVVASGGLGETQYF TGTGCCAGCAGCGTAGTTGCTAGCGGGGGCCTGGGGGAGACCCAGTACTTC TRBJ2-5 TRBV9 NA TRBD2
CAISEMPGLAGTNEQFF TGTGCCATCAGTGAGATGCCCGGACTAGCGGGAACCAATGAGCAGTTCTTC TRBJ2-1 TRBV10-3 NA TRBD2
CAWSTAGGPTDTQYF TGTGCCTGGAGCACGGCGGGAGGGCCAACAGATACGCAGTATTTT TRBJ2-3 TRBV30 NA TRBD2